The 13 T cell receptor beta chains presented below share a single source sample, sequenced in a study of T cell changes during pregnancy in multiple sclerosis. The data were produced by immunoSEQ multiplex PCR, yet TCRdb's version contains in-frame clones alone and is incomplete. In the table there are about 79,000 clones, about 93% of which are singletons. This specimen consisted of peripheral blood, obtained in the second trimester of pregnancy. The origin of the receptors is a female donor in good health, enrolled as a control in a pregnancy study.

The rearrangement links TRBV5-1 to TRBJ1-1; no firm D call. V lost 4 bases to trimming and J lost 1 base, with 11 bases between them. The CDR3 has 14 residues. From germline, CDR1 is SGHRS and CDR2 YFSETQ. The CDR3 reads CASSDTRGNTEAFF. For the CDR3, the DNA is TGCGCCAGCAGCGACACACGGGGGAACACTGAAGCTTTCTTT.

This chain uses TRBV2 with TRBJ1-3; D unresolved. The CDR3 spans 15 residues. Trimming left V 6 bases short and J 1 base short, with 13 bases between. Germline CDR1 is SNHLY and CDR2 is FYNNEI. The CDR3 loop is CASSPRANSGNTIYF. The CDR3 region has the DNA TGTGCCAGCAGCCCGCGGGCCAATTCTGGAAACACCATATATTTT.

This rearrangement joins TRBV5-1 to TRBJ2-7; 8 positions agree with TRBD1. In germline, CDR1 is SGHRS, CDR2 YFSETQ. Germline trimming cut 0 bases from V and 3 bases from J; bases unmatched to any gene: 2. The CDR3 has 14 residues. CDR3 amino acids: CASSLDGQGYEQYF. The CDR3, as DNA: TGCGCCAGCAGCTTGGACGGACAGGGCTACGAGCAGTACTTC.

The CDR3 bases are TGTGCCAGTAGTATAGAGGGACAGGGTATTAGTGAGCAGTTCTTC. Encoded protein: CASSIEGQGISEQFF. The chain uses TRBV19 and TRBJ2-1; 9 bases align to TRBD1. V shed 0 bases and J 9 bases; nucleotides not matched to a gene: 6. Germline V lookup: CDR1 LNHDA, CDR2 SQIVND (reference sequence). The CDR3 totals 15 residues.

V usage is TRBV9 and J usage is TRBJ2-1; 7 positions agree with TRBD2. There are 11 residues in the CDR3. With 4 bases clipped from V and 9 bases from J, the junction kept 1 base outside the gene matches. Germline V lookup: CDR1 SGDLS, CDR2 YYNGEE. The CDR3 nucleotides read TGTGCCAGCAGCCGGGGGGTTGAGCAGTTCTTC. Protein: CASSRGVEQFF.

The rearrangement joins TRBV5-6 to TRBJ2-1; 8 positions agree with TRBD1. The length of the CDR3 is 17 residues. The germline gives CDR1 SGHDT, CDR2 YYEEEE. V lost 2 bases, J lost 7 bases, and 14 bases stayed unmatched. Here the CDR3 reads CASSFLNRGVKGNEQFF. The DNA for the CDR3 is TGTGCCAGCAGCTTCCTGAACAGGGGGGTTAAAGGGAATGAGCAGTTCTTC. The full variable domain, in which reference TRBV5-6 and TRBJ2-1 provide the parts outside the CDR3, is DAGVTQSPTHLIKTRGQQVTLRCSPKSGHDTVSWYQQALGQGPQFIFQYYEEEERQRGNFPDRFSGHQFPNYSSELNVNALLLGDSALYLCASSFLNRGVKGNEQFFGPGTRLTVL.

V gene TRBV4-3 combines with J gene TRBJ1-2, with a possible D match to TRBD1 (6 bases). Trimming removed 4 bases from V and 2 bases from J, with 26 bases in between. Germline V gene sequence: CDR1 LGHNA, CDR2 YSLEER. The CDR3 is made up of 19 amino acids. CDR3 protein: CASSRVPGHQTTRNYGYTF. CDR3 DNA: TGCGCCAGCAGCCGGGTCCCGGGACACCAAACGACCCGGAACTATGGCTACACCTTC.

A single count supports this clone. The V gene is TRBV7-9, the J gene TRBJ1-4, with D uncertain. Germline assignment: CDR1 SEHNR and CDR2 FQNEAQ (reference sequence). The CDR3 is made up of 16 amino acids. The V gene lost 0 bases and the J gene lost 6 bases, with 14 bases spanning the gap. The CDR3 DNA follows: TGTGCCAGCAGCTTAGCGCGGGTCGGGAGGGATGAAAAACTGTTTTTT. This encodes CASSLARVGRDEKLFF.

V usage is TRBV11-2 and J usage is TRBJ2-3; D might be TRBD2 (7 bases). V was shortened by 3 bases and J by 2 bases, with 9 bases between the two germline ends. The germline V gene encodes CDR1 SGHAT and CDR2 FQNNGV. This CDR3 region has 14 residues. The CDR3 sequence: CASSFGGATDTQYF. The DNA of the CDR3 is TGTGCCAGCAGCTTTGGGGGGGCCACAGATACGCAGTATTTT.

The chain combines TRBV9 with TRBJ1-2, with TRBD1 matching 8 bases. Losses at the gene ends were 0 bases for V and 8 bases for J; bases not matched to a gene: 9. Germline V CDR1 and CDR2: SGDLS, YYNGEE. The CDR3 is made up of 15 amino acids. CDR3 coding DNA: TGTGCCAGCAGCGTAGAGGGGCAGGGGGCTCGAGGCTACACCTTC. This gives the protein CASSVEGQGARGYTF.

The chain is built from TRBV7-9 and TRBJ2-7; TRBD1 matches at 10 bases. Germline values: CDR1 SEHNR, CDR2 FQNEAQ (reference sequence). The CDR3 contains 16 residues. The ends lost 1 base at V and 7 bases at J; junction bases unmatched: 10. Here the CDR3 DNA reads TGTGCCAGCAGCTTAGGAGCCGGGACAGGGGCTCGGGAGCAGTACTTC. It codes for CASSLGAGTGAREQYF.

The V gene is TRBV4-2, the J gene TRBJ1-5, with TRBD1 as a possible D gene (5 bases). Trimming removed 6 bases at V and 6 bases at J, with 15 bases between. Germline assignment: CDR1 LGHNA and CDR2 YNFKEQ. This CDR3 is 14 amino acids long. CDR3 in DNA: TGTGCCAGCAGGGGGCAGGCGGGGGGTCAGCCCCAGCATTTT. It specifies CASRGQAGGQPQHF.

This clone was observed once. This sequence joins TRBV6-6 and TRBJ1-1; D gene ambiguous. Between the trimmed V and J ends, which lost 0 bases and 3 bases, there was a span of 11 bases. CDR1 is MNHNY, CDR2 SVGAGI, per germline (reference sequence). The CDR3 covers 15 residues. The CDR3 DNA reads TGTGCCAGCAGTTACTCGACATCTCCCGACACTGAAGCTTTCTTT. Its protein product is CASSYSTSPDTEAFF.